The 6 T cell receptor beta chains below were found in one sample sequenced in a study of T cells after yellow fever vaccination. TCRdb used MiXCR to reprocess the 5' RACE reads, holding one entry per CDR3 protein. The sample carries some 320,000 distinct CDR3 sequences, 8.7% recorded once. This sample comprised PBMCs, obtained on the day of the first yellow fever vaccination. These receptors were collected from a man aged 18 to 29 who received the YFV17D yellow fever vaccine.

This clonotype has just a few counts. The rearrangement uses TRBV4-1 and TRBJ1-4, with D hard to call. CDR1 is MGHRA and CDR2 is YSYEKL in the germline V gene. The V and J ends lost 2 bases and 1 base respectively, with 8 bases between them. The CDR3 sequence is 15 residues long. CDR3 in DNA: TGCGCCAGCAGCCAACCTGACGGAACTAATGAAAAACTGTTTTTT. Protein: CASSQPDGTNEKLFF.

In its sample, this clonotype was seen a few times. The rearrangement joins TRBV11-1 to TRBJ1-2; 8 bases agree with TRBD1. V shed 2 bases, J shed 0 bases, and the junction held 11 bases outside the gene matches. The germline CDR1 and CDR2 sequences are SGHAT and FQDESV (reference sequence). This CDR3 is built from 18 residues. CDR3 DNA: TGTGCCAGCAGCTTATTTCAGGGGGCCAGGGTTCCTAACTATGGCTACACCTTC. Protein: CASSLFQGARVPNYGYTF.

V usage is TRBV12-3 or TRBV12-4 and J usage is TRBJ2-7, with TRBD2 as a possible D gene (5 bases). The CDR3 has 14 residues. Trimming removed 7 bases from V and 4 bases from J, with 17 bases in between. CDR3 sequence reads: CASKPDSVLYEQYF. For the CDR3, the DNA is TGTGCCAGCAAACCGGACTCGGTTCTTTACGAGCAGTACTTC.

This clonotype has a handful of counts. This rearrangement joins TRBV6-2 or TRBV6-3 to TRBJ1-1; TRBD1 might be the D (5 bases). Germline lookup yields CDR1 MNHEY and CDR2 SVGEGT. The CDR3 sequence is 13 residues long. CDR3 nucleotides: TGTGCTTACAGCTCGGGGGGTGGAACTGAAGCTTTCTTT. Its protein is CAYSSGGGTEAFF.

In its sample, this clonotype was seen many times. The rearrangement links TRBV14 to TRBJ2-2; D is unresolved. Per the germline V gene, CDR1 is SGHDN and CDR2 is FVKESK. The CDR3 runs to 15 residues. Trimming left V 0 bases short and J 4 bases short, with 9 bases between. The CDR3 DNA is TGTGCCAGCAGCCAAGACGGAAGAGTCACCGGGGAGCTGTTTTTT. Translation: CASSQDGRVTGELFF.

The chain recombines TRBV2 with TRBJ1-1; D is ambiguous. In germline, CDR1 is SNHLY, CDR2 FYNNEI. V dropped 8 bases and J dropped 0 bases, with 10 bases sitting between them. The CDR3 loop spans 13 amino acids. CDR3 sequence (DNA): TGTGCCAGCTGGGAATGGATGAACACTGAAGCTTTCTTT. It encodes CASWEWMNTEAFF.